This T cell receptor beta chain was identified during a study of blood T cell repertoires in COVID-19. Looking at the study overall: Acute and convalescent COVID-19 samples came from the United States, Italy and Spain. The analysed material was cDNA or gDNA that came from T cells, B-cell-depleted T cells, or PBMCs.

In the original analysis: From reference gene primer amplification, estimates of nucleated cell counts were derived. Profiling relied on immunoSEQ multiplex PCR, and the TCRdb table lists in-frame clones only, not all of them. Clone size and V and J calls were adopted from that table, with D and trimming inferred from the DNA. The data contain approximately 150,000 clones, about four fifths of them singletons. This CDR3 has 16 amino acids. V lost 1 base to trimming and J lost 2 bases; unmatched junction nucleotides: 7. Germline CDR1 is LGHNA and CDR2 is YNFKEQ. The genes are TRBV4-2 and TRBJ2-5; 7 bases fit TRBD1. Sequenced sample: peripheral blood. This TCR was sampled from a human donor in a cohort sampled during active COVID-19. The CDR3 DNA follows: TGTGCCAGCAGCCAAGCCCCGGACAGGAGGCAAGAGACCCAGTACTTC. This sequence encodes CASSQAPDRRQETQYF.